This entry lists 30 T cell receptor beta chains sequenced from one sample in a study of blood T cell repertoires in COVID-19. The assay was immunoSEQ multiplex PCR, and TCRdb's table has in-frame clones only and misses some. The data contain approximately 70,000 clones, less than 95% of them singletons. Sequencing was performed on peripheral blood. The receptor set was obtained from a woman younger than 35 with acute or convalescent COVID-19.

The rearrangement links TRBV5-6 to TRBJ2-7; TRBD2 matches at 8 bases. V was pared by 1 base and J by 5 bases, with 17 bases of the junction left unmatched. Germline CDR1 SGHDT, CDR2 YYEEEE. The CDR3 has 18 amino acids. The CDR3 spells CASSLWTAAGGRSHEQYF. CDR3 DNA: TGTGCCAGCAGCTTGTGGACGGCGGCCGGCGGGAGGAGCCACGAGCAGTACTTC.

This clone was observed once. The chain has TRBV18 and TRBJ2-3; weak D call: TRBD2 (5 bases). CDR1 is KGHSH, CDR2 LQKENI, per germline. V lost 5 bases to trimming and J lost 2 bases, with 14 bases between them. CDR3 size: 15 residues. CDR3: CASSTGRGYTDTQYF. Written as DNA, the CDR3 is TGTGCCAGCTCAACCGGGCGAGGGTACACAGATACGCAGTATTTT.

This CDR3 is CASRLSGVGQPQHF. The CDR3 DNA reads TGTGCCAGTAGACTATCGGGGGTCGGCCAGCCCCAGCATTTT. This chain links TRBV19 with TRBJ1-5; weak D call: TRBD1 (5 bases). Looked up from germline, CDR1 is LNHDA and CDR2 is SQIVND (reference sequence). This CDR3 region has 14 residues. The V gene lost 6 bases and the J gene lost 7 bases, with 16 bases spanning the gap.

The chain is built from TRBV20-1 and TRBJ2-3, with 9 bases lining up with TRBD2. V lost 3 bases and J lost 1; bases outside the gene matches: 11. The V gene's germline CDR1 is DFQATT and CDR2 SNEGSKA (reference sequence). The CDR3 contains 17 residues. The CDR3 DNA reads TGCAGTGCTAGTGTTAGCGGGAGCTTTGGAGGCACAGATACGCAGTATTTT. It is translated as CSASVSGSFGGTDTQYF.

This clone was recorded once. The J gene is TRBJ2-5, the V gene TRBV28; 7 nucleotides line up with TRBD1. J gave up 5 bases and V 3 bases, and 6 bases lay outside the gene matches. CDR1 and CDR2 (germline): MDHEN, SYDVKM. The CDR3 is 14 amino acids. The CDR3 bases are TGTGCCAGCAGTTTCCGGACAGGTGGGGAGACCCAGTACTTC. Its protein product is CASSFRTGGETQYF. Supplemented by reference TRBV28 and TRBJ2-5, the full variable domain reads DVKVTQSSRYLVKRTGEKVFLECVQDMDHENMFWYRQDPGLGLRLIYFSYDVKMKEKGDIPEGYSVSREKKERFSLILESASTNQTSMYLCASSFRTGGETQYFGPGTRLLVL.

The V call is TRBV5-1, the J call TRBJ1-2, with 7 bases identical to TRBD1. Looked up from germline, CDR1 is SGHRS and CDR2 is YFSETQ. The CDR3 is 14 residues long. V trimming: 4 bases; J trimming: 8 bases; junction bases outside the gene matches: 11. CDR3 coding DNA: TGCGCCAGCAGCCCCGGACAGGCGGTTAAGGGCTACACCTTC. Its translation is CASSPGQAVKGYTF.

V is TRBV19 and J is TRBJ2-1; maybe TRBD1 (6 bases). This CDR3 region has 13 residues. CDR1 and CDR2 (germline): LNHDA, SQIVND (reference sequence). Trimming left V 3 bases short and J 9 bases short, with 12 bases between. The CDR3 nucleotides read TGTGCCAGTAGTATGTGGGGGCTTACTGAGCAGTTCTTC. This translates into CASSMWGLTEQFF.

Turning to this clone: Additional DNA sequences in this sample encode the identical CDR3. J is TRBJ2-1 and V is TRBV6-5, with 7 bases identical to TRBD1. This CDR3 region has 16 residues. The V gene's germline CDR1 is MNHEY and CDR2 SVGAGI. Losses at the gene ends were 0 bases for V and 4 bases for J; bases not matched to a gene: 6. CDR3 residues: CASSYSNRGPYNEQFF. The CDR3 nucleotides are TGTGCCAGCAGTTACTCGAACAGGGGCCCATACAATGAGCAGTTCTTC.

The rearrangement joins TRBV28 to TRBJ1-6; maybe TRBD1 (5 bases). V gave up 6 bases and J gave up 0 bases, with 9 bases separating them. The CDR3 length is 15 residues. Germline assignment: CDR1 MDHEN and CDR2 SYDVKM. The CDR3 loop reads CASSRQSSYNSPLHF. The DNA for the CDR3 is TGTGCCAGCAGCCGACAGAGCTCCTATAATTCACCCCTCCACTTT.

The rearrangement joins TRBV5-1 to TRBJ2-7; D unclear. Trimming took 2 bases from V and 3 from J, leaving 12 bases between them. The CDR3 consists of 14 residues. Germline-derived CDR1 and CDR2 are SGHRS and YFSETQ. The DNA for the CDR3 is TGCGCCAGCAGCTTATCGGCACAGAGCTACGAGCAGTACTTC. Its protein is CASSLSAQSYEQYF.

For the CDR3, the DNA is TGTGCCAGCAGTTCTGGGACATATGGAAACACCATATATTTT. Translating it yields CASSSGTYGNTIYF. The J gene is TRBJ1-3, the V gene TRBV7-8; possible D gene TRBD1, 6 bases. Germline lookup yields CDR1 SGHVS and CDR2 FQNEAQ. The V and J ends lost 6 bases and 3 bases respectively, with 12 bases between them. The CDR3 consists of 14 residues.

The chain joins TRBV6-2 or TRBV6-3 to TRBJ1-2; D ambiguous. Looked up from germline, CDR1 is MNHEY and CDR2 is SVGEGT. V lost 1 base and J lost 3, with 3 bases in between. The CDR3 has 12 amino acids. DNA for the CDR3: TGTGCCAGCAGTTACTTCGACTATGGCTACACCTTC. It translates to CASSYFDYGYTF.

V usage is TRBV18 and J usage is TRBJ1-1, with a possible D match to TRBD1 (5 bases). CDR3 length: 14 residues. V was shortened by 3 bases and J by 3 bases, with 11 bases between the two germline ends. Germline V gives CDR1 KGHSH, CDR2 LQKENI. As DNA, the CDR3 is TGTGCCAGCTCACCCCCCCCGGGGGACACTGAAGCTTTCTTT. It translates to CASSPPPGDTEAFF.

V usage is TRBV4-1 and J usage is TRBJ2-1; no clear D. This CDR3 spans 16 amino acids. Trimming removed 0 bases from V and 1 base from J, with 10 bases in between. Germline CDR1 is MGHRA and CDR2 is YSYEKL. The CDR3 region has the DNA TGCGCCAGCAGCCAAGATCGCGTTTCTTCCTACAATGAGCAGTTCTTC. This encodes CASSQDRVSSYNEQFF.

The chain uses TRBV6-1 and TRBJ1-4; possibly TRBD1 for D (5 bases). The V end lost 3 bases, the J end lost 7 bases, and 12 bases lay between the germline ends. Germline V gene data show CDR1 as MNHNS and CDR2 as SASEGT. The CDR3 loop spans 14 amino acids. The CDR3 protein is CASSDWGGGEKLFF. CDR3 in DNA: TGTGCCAGCAGTGATTGGGGGGGAGGTGAAAAACTGTTTTTT.

In this sample, this clone is medium-sized. The chain links TRBV5-1 to TRBJ2-7; 8 bases line up with TRBD1. This CDR3 is built from 16 residues. The junction had 7 bases not matched to a gene; V was cut back by 0 bases and J by 2 bases. Germline-derived CDR1 and CDR2 are SGHRS and YFSETQ. The CDR3 sequence is CASSLGHRDRTYEQYF. The CDR3 bases are TGCGCCAGCAGCTTGGGGCACCGGGACAGGACCTACGAGCAGTACTTC.

This chain joins TRBV12-3 or TRBV12-4 and TRBJ2-7; TRBD1 matches 7 bases. CDR3 size: 13 residues. Trimming cost V 5 bases and J 3 bases; bases outside gene matches: 4. The DNA of the CDR3 is TGTGCCAGCAGTCCCGGACAGGTCTACGAGCAGTACTTC. It specifies CASSPGQVYEQYF.

The chain combines TRBV4-1 with TRBJ2-1, with 7 bases that match TRBD1. CDR3 size: 15 residues. Germline-derived CDR1 and CDR2 are MGHRA and YSYEKL. J was trimmed by 7 bases and V by 4 bases; bases with no gene match: 10. CDR3 in amino acids: CASSLNRGWGNEQFF. As DNA, the CDR3 is TGCGCCAGCAGCCTAAACAGGGGTTGGGGAAATGAGCAGTTCTTC.

The chain combines TRBV5-6 with TRBJ2-7; weak D call: TRBD1 (6 bases). With 1 base removed from V and 1 base from J, the gap between germline ends came to 9 bases. Germline V CDR1 and CDR2: SGHDT, YYEEEE. This CDR3 has 14 residues. CDR3 sequence: CASSLYRASYEQYF. CDR3 nucleotides: TGTGCCAGCAGCTTGTACAGGGCGTCCTACGAGCAGTACTTC.

This chain uses TRBV7-6 with TRBJ2-3, with 7 bases lining up with TRBD1. After removal of 5 bases from V and 2 bases from J, the junction contained 7 bases not matched to a gene. This CDR3 is built from 15 residues. Per the germline V gene, CDR1 is SGHVS and CDR2 is FNYEAQ. CDR3 nucleotides: TGTGCCAGCAGCCCATTGGGACAGTACACAGATACGCAGTATTTT. It codes for CASSPLGQYTDTQYF. The entire variable domain, with the rest obtained from reference TRBV7-6 and TRBJ2-3, is as follows: GAGVSQSPRYKVTKRGQDVALRCDPISGHVSLYWYRQALGQGPEFLTYFNYEAQQDKSGLPNDRFSAERPEGSISTLTIQRTEQRDSAMYRCASSPLGQYTDTQYFGPGTRLTVL.

The genes are TRBV19 and TRBJ1-4; 12 bases agree with TRBD1. J lost 8 bases, V lost 9 bases, and 16 bases had no gene match. The CDR3 is made up of 17 amino acids. The germline CDR1 and CDR2 sequences are LNHDA and SQIVND (reference sequence). The CDR3 region is CASRWGDRGQLEEKLFF. The CDR3 DNA reads TGTGCCAGCCGGTGGGGGGACAGGGGGCAGCTGGAGGAAAAACTGTTTTTT.

The rearrangement links TRBV7-2 to TRBJ2-1; 13 nucleotides agree with TRBD2. The germline V gene has CDR1 SGHTA and CDR2 FQGNSA. The CDR3 runs to 16 residues. Trimming at V came to 5 bases and at J to 8 bases, leaving 9 bases not matched to a gene. DNA of the CDR3: TGTGCCAGCAGCACCAGGACTAGCGGGAGAGGCCATGAGCAGTTCTTC. Residues: CASSTRTSGRGHEQFF.

The chain has TRBV6-5 and TRBJ1-2, with 7 positions matching TRBD1. The V and J ends lost 10 bases and 2 bases, in that order; junction bases with no gene match: 7. The CDR3 consists of 13 residues. The germline V gene has CDR1 MNHEY and CDR2 SVGAGI. Written as DNA, the CDR3 is TGTGCCATCCAGGGGACAGCCAACTATGGCTACACCTTC. The encoded protein is CAIQGTANYGYTF.

The rearrangement joins TRBV6-6 to TRBJ1-1; D gene uncertain. The CDR3 runs to 15 residues. CDR1 and CDR2 from the germline V gene are MNHNY and SVGAGI (reference sequence). Trimming shortened V by 4 bases and J by 2 bases, and 14 bases separated the two germline ends. CDR3 DNA: TGTGCCAGCAGTTTCGAGCTCGATGTCAACACTGAAGCTTTCTTT. Protein sequence: CASSFELDVNTEAFF.

The chain uses TRBV4-1 and TRBJ2-7; 8 nucleotides align to TRBD1. Germline CDR1 reads MGHRA; CDR2 reads YSYEKL. The CDR3 is made up of 15 amino acids. The junction had 5 bases not matched to a gene; V was cut back by 4 bases and J by 0 bases. CDR3 coding DNA: TGCGCCAGCAGCCCCGACAGGGGTTCCTCCTACGAGCAGTACTTC. Its protein product is CASSPDRGSSYEQYF.

This chain links TRBV6-5 with TRBJ1-5; a weak D match, TRBD1 (5 bases). The V end lost 6 bases, the J end lost 1 base, and 13 bases lay between the germline ends. The CDR3 is 15 amino acids. Germline values: CDR1 MNHEY, CDR2 SVGAGI. CDR3 nucleotide sequence: TGTGCCAGCAGGTTGTCGGGACTCAGCAATCAGCCCCAGCATTTT. Residues: CASRLSGLSNQPQHF.

This chain connects TRBV7-8 to TRBJ2-3, with no clear D. Germline lookup yields CDR1 SGHVS and CDR2 FQNEAQ. The CDR3 sequence is 15 residues long. Trimming stripped 2 bases from V and 4 bases from J, with 13 bases between. The CDR3 coding sequence is TGTGCCAGCAGCTTAACATGGCGTGGGCCAGATACGCAGTATTTT. It codes for CASSLTWRGPDTQYF.

With respect to this clone: One end of the junction fails to match germline, which may point to a read error. The rearrangement joins TRBV27 to TRBJ2-7; 9 bases fit TRBD2. The CDR3 runs to 14 residues. Germline CDR1 and CDR2: MNHEY and SMNVEV (reference sequence). The DNA of the CDR3 is TGTGCCAGCGCAAGCGGGAGGATTTCCTTCGAGCAGTACTTC. It encodes CASASGRISFEQYF.

This chain links TRBV25-1 with TRBJ1-1, with 7 bases lining up with TRBD1. The CDR3 sequence is 13 residues long. CDR1 and CDR2 from the germline V gene are MGHDK and SYGVNS. Germline trimming cut 3 bases from V and 6 bases from J; bases unmatched to any gene: 4. The CDR3 nucleotides read TGTGCCAGCAGTGATCACAGGGGAGCTGAAGCTTTCTTT. Protein: CASSDHRGAEAFF. The complete variable domain, with remaining parts taken from reference TRBV25-1 and TRBJ1-1, reads EADIYQTPRYLVIGTGKKITLECSQTMGHDKMYWYQQDPGMELHLIHYSYGVNSTEKGDLSSESTVSRIRTEHFPLTLESARPSHTSQYLCASSDHRGAEAFFGQGTRLTVV.

The CDR3, as DNA: TGTGCCAGCTCAGCCGGGCAAGAGACCCAGTACTTC. Protein: CASSAGQETQYF. This chain connects TRBV18 to TRBJ2-5; no reliable D call. In germline, CDR1 is KGHSH, CDR2 LQKENI. The ends were cut back, 5 bases at V and 2 bases at J, with 6 bases in the middle. The CDR3 sequence is 12 residues long.